A selection of T cell receptor beta chains follows, all from one sample in a study of blood T cells in healthy people across ages. Each CDR3 protein gets one entry after TCRdb re-called the 5' RACE reads with MiXCR. The data contain approximately 800,000 distinct CDR3 sequences, 55% to 65% of them singletons. What was sequenced was blood. These receptors were obtained from a man aged 25-45 years in good health. Both conserved end residues are part of each CDR3. Fields, in order: J gene, D gene, clone size, V gene, CDR3 DNA, CDR3 protein. A D gene is named only where the DNA matches it firmly. Not all rows give a size; the values are once, few, many and, for expanded clones, a class.

j_call: TRBJ2-7
d_call: TRBD1
clone_size: NA
v_call: TRBV5-1
cdr3_nt: TGCGCCAGCAGCGCGGACAGGGGCCTACCCTACGAGCAGTACTTC
cdr3_aa: CASSADRGLPYEQYF

j_call: TRBJ2-1
d_call: TRBD2
clone_size: NA
v_call: TRBV7-3
cdr3_nt: TGTGCCAGCAGCTTAACGTTTCCTAGCGGGAATGAGCAGTTCTTC
cdr3_aa: CASSLTFPSGNEQFF

j_call: TRBJ2-6
d_call: TRBD1
clone_size: NA
v_call: TRBV6-2/TRBV6-3
cdr3_nt: TGTGCCAGCAGGGGGACAGGGTATGTGTATTCTGGGGCCAACGTCCTGACTTTC
cdr3_aa: CASRGTGYVYSGANVLTF

j_call: TRBJ2-1
d_call: TRBD2
clone_size: many
v_call: TRBV9
cdr3_nt: TGTGCCAGCAGCCTCCGGAGCGGGGGGGCTGGAGCCTACAATGAGCAGTTCTTC
cdr3_aa: CASSLRSGGAGAYNEQFF

j_call: TRBJ2-7
d_call: TRBD1
clone_size: NA
v_call: TRBV10-3
cdr3_nt: TGTGCCATCAGCTTGGGACAGGGGGACGAGCAGTACTTC
cdr3_aa: CAISLGQGDEQYF

j_call: TRBJ2-7
d_call: TRBD1
clone_size: NA
v_call: TRBV7-2
cdr3_nt: TGTGCCAGCAGCGGCCCAGGGACAGGGGCAGACGAGCAGTACTTC
cdr3_aa: CASSGPGTGADEQYF

j_call: TRBJ2-7
d_call: TRBD2
clone_size: NA
v_call: TRBV20-1
cdr3_nt: TGCAGTGCTAGTGAACGGGGGAGGGACTACGAGCAGTACTTC
cdr3_aa: CSASERGRDYEQYF

j_call: TRBJ1-2
d_call: TRBD1
clone_size: NA
v_call: TRBV20-1
cdr3_nt: TGCAGTGCTAATTCCAGGGGGCTCTATGGCTACACCTTC
cdr3_aa: CSANSRGLYGYTF

j_call: TRBJ2-3
d_call: NA
clone_size: NA
v_call: TRBV4-3
cdr3_nt: TGCGCCAGCAGCCAAGATCTCCGCTACGCCACAGATACGCAGTATTTT
cdr3_aa: CASSQDLRYATDTQYF

j_call: TRBJ2-5
d_call: NA
clone_size: NA
v_call: TRBV29-1
cdr3_nt: TGCAGCGTTGCTTTACGAGCGGGGACCCAGTACTTC
cdr3_aa: CSVALRAGTQYF

j_call: TRBJ2-1
d_call: TRBD1
clone_size: NA
v_call: TRBV7-2
cdr3_nt: TGTGCCAGCAGCTTCAACAGGGGCAATGAGCAGTTCTTC
cdr3_aa: CASSFNRGNEQFF

j_call: TRBJ2-6
d_call: NA
clone_size: NA
v_call: TRBV15
cdr3_nt: TGTGCCACCAGACCTCGGGTGGCCAACGTCCTGACTTTC
cdr3_aa: CATRPRVANVLTF

j_call: TRBJ2-5
d_call: TRBD2
clone_size: NA
v_call: TRBV29-1
cdr3_nt: TGCAGCGTTGAAACGGGGGGAGAGACCCAGTACTTC
cdr3_aa: CSVETGGETQYF

j_call: TRBJ1-4
d_call: TRBD1
clone_size: NA
v_call: TRBV9
cdr3_nt: TGTGCCAGCAGCGGAATGACAGGGAAGGATGAAAAACTGTTTTTT
cdr3_aa: CASSGMTGKDEKLFF

j_call: TRBJ2-7
d_call: TRBD1
clone_size: NA
v_call: TRBV5-5
cdr3_nt: TGTGCCAGCAGTTACGGGGACAGGGGGCGAGAGCAGTACTTC
cdr3_aa: CASSYGDRGREQYF

j_call: TRBJ2-7
d_call: NA
clone_size: once
v_call: TRBV20-1
cdr3_nt: TGCAGTGCTTTATTTCCGGGACGGTCCTCCTACGAGCAGTACTTC
cdr3_aa: CSALFPGRSSYEQYF

j_call: TRBJ1-2
d_call: TRBD1
clone_size: NA
v_call: TRBV9
cdr3_nt: TGTGCCAGCAGCGGATCGACAGGGGCTAACTATGGCTACACCTTC
cdr3_aa: CASSGSTGANYGYTF

j_call: TRBJ2-3
d_call: TRBD1
clone_size: NA
v_call: TRBV6-2/TRBV6-3
cdr3_nt: TGTGCCAGCAGTTCCTTACCGACAGGGCCTTACACAGATACGCAGTATTTT
cdr3_aa: CASSSLPTGPYTDTQYF

j_call: TRBJ1-2
d_call: NA
clone_size: NA
v_call: TRBV7-2
cdr3_nt: TGTGCCAGCAGCGCCGCCGGGACCCCTAACTATGGCTACACCTTC
cdr3_aa: CASSAAGTPNYGYTF

j_call: TRBJ1-2
d_call: TRBD1
clone_size: few
v_call: TRBV20-1
cdr3_nt: TGCAGTGCCTGGACAGGAACCTCTAACTATGGCTACACCTTC
cdr3_aa: CSAWTGTSNYGYTF

j_call: TRBJ1-4
d_call: NA
clone_size: once
v_call: TRBV27
cdr3_nt: TGTGCCAGCAGGGCGCAGAATGAAAAACTGTTTTTT
cdr3_aa: CASRAQNEKLFF

j_call: TRBJ1-2
d_call: NA
clone_size: NA
v_call: TRBV20-1
cdr3_nt: TGCAGTGCAACCGGGACAACTGGCTACACCTTC
cdr3_aa: CSATGTTGYTF

j_call: TRBJ1-1
d_call: NA
clone_size: NA
v_call: TRBV7-9
cdr3_nt: TGTGCCAGCAGCTTAGACATCGGTGAAGACACTGAAGCTTTCTTT
cdr3_aa: CASSLDIGEDTEAFF

j_call: TRBJ2-1
d_call: TRBD1
clone_size: many
v_call: TRBV4-3
cdr3_nt: TGCGCCAGCAGCCAAGAGGTTCGACAGGGGGCCAGGAATGAGCAGTTCTTC
cdr3_aa: CASSQEVRQGARNEQFF

j_call: TRBJ2-7
d_call: NA
clone_size: NA
v_call: TRBV2
cdr3_nt: TGTGCCAGCAGTGAAAGTCGCGGGGTACCGTACGAGCAGTACTTC
cdr3_aa: CASSESRGVPYEQYF

j_call: TRBJ2-2
d_call: NA
clone_size: NA
v_call: TRBV6-1
cdr3_nt: TGTGCCAGCAGCCTTTTGCGGGGCCAATGGCTTTCGGGGGAGCTGTTTTTT
cdr3_aa: CASSLLRGQWLSGELFF

j_call: TRBJ2-7
d_call: NA
clone_size: NA
v_call: TRBV5-6
cdr3_nt: TGTGCCAGCAGCTTGGGCAGGGTACCGGAGACCCGGTACTTC
cdr3_aa: CASSLGRVPETRYF

j_call: TRBJ2-1
d_call: NA
clone_size: NA
v_call: TRBV4-3
cdr3_nt: TGCGCCAGCAGAGTTAGGGCCAGCTCCTACAATGAGCAGTTCTTC
cdr3_aa: CASRVRASSYNEQFF